A single sample gave rise to the 2 T cell receptor beta chains below, sequenced in a study of blood T cell repertoires in COVID-19 (dated by TCRdb to the early 2020s). Libraries were prepared through the immunoSEQ multiplex PCR assay. Drawn from immuneACCESS, this table holds only the in-frame rearrangements with V and J called that TCRdb kept. Clones are partly lost; checked studies trace under half to an unresolved V gene and leave the rest unexplained. In all, the sample holds about 40,000 clones, and around 77% of those were seen once. Approximately 33% of the sample is in the top ten clones. Sample: peripheral blood. The receptors originated from an elderly woman with acute or convalescent COVID-19.

The chain recombines TRBV10-3 with TRBJ1-2; TRBD1 is a possible D gene (6 bases). Germline assignment: CDR1 ENHRY and CDR2 SYGVKD. There are 14 residues in the CDR3. The V end lost 3 bases, the J end lost 4 bases, and 12 bases lay between the germline ends. The CDR3 nucleotides read TGTGCCATCAGTGACCCAACAGGGCGCTATGGCTACACCTTC. This sequence encodes CAISDPTGRYGYTF.

The V and J genes are TRBV3-1 (or the pseudogene TRBV3-2) and TRBJ2-3; 12 bases map to TRBD2. Germline trimming cut 0 bases from V and 6 bases from J; bases unmatched to any gene: 16. The germline V gene encodes CDR1 LGHDT and CDR2 YNNKEL (reference sequence). This CDR3 is built from 20 residues. The CDR3 bases are TGTGCCAGCAGCCAAGAGGGCCTAGCGGGAGGGCCTTCTCGATACGATACGCAGTATTTT. It codes for CASSQEGLAGGPSRYDTQYF.